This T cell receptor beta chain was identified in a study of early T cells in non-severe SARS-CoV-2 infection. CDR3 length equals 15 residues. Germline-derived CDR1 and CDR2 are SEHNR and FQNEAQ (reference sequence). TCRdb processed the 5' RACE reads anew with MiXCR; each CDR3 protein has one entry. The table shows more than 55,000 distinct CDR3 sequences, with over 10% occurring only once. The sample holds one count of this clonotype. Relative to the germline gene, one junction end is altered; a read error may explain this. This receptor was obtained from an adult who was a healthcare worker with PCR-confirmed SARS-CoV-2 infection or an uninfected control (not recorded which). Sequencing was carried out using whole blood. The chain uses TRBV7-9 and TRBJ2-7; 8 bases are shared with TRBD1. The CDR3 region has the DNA TGTGTCAGCAGCCGACCAGGGGGCGTTTTGTTCGAGCAGTACTTC. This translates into CVSSRPGGVLFEQYF.